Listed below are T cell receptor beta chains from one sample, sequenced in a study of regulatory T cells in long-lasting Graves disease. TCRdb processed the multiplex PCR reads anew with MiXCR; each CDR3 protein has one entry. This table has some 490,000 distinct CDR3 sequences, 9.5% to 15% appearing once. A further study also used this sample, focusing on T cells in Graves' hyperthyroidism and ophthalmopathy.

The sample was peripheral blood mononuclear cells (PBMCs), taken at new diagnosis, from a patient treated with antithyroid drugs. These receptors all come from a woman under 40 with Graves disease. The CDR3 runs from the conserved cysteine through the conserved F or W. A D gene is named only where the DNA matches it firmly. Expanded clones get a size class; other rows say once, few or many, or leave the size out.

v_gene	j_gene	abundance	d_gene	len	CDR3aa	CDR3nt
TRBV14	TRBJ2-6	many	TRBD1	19	CASSLGVRTGDAGANVLTF	TGTGCCAGCAGCCTAGGGGTACGGACAGGGGATGCCGGGGCCAACGTCCTGACTTTC
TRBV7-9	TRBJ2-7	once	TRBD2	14	CASSSSGSLLEQYF	TGTGCCAGCAGCTCTAGCGGGAGTCTGCTCGAGCAGTACTTC
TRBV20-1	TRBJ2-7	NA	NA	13	CSARGGHPYEQYF	TGCAGTGCTAGAGGGGGACACCCCTACGAGCAGTACTTC
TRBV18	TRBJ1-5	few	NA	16	CASSPVRWGGDQPQHF	TGTGCCAGCTCACCCGTTCGCTGGGGGGGGGATCAGCCCCAGCATTTT
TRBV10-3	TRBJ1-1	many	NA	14	CAISDQGMNTEAFF	TGTGCCATCAGTGATCAGGGTATGAACACTGAAGCTTTCTTT
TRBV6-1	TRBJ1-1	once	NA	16	CASSEALRDENTEAFF	TGTGCCAGCAGTGAAGCGCTTAGGGATGAGAACACTGAAGCTTTCTTT
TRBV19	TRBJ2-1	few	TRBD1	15	CASSMGTGAYNEQFF	TGTGCCAGTAGTATGGGGACAGGGGCCTACAATGAGCAGTTCTTC
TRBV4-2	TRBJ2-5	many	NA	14	CASSQERSQETQYF	TGTGCCAGCAGCCAAGAAAGGTCTCAAGAGACCCAGTACTTC
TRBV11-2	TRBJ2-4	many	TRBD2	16	CASSLVLAGAKNIQYF	TGTGCCAGCAGCTTAGTGCTAGCGGGAGCCAAAAACATTCAGTACTTC
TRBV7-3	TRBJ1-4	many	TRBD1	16	CASSETTGGDNEKLFF	TGTGCCAGCAGCGAAACCACAGGGGGCGATAATGAAAAACTGTTTTTT
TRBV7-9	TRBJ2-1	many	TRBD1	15	CASSRAGTGDNEQFF	TGTGCCAGCAGCCGGGCCGGGACAGGGGACAATGAGCAGTTCTTC
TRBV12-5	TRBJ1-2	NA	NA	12	CASRDGLMGYTF	TGTGCTAGTAGGGACGGTCTCATGGGCTACACCTTC
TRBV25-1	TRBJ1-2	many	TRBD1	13	CASSERDREGYTF	TGTGCCAGCAGTGAAAGGGACAGGGAAGGCTACACCTTC
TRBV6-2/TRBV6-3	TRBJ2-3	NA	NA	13	CASSYRGRGTQYF	TGTGCCAGCAGTTATCGAGGCCGGGGGACGCAGTATTTT
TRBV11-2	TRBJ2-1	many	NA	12	CASSHLYNEQFF	TGTGCCAGCAGCCACCTTTACAATGAGCAGTTCTTC
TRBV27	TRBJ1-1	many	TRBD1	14	CASSLWRTGTEAFF	TGTGCCAGCAGTTTATGGCGGACAGGCACTGAAGCTTTCTTT
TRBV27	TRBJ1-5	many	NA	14	CASSGGYGNQPQHF	TGTGCCAGCAGTGGGGGATACGGCAATCAGCCCCAGCATTTT
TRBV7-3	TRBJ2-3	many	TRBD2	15	CASSFTGRAADTQYF	TGTGCCAGCAGCTTTACCGGGAGGGCCGCAGATACGCAGTATTTT
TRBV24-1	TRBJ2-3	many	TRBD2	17	CATSDAGTSGSTDTQYF	TGTGCCACCAGTGATGCCGGGACTAGCGGATCCACAGATACGCAGTATTTT
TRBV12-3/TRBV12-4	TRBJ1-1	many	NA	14	CASSLVSLNTEAFF	TGTGCCAGCAGTTTAGTATCACTTAACACTGAAGCTTTCTTT
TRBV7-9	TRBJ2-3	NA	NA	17	CASSLISSTIPTDTQYF	TGTGCCAGCAGCTTAATCTCGAGTACTATCCCCACAGATACGCAGTATTTT
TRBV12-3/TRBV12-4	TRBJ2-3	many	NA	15	CASSLVFQRVDTQYF	TGTGCCAGCAGTTTAGTTTTTCAACGGGTAGATACGCAGTATTTT
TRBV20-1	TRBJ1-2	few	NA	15	CSARFTGKANYGYTF	TGCAGTGCTAGGTTCACAGGGAAAGCTAACTATGGCTACACCTTC